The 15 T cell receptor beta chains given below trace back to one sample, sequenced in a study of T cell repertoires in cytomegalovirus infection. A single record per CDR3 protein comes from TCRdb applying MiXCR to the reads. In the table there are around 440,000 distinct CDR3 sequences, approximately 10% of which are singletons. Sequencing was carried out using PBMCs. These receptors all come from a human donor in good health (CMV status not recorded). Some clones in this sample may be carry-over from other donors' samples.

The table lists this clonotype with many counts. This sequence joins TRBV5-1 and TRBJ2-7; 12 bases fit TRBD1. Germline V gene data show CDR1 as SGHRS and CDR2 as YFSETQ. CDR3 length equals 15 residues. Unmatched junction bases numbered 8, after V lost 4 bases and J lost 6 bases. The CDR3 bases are TGCGCCAGCAGCCCGACCGGGACAGGGGGCCGCGAGCAGTACTTC. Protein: CASSPTGTGGREQYF.

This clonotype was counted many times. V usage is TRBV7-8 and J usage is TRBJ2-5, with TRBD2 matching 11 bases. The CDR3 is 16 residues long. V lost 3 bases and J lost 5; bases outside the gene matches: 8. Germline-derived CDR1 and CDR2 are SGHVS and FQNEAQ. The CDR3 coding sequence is TGTGCCAGCAGCTTCACGACTAGCGGGGTGGGTGAGACCCAGTACTTC. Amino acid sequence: CASSFTTSGVGETQYF.

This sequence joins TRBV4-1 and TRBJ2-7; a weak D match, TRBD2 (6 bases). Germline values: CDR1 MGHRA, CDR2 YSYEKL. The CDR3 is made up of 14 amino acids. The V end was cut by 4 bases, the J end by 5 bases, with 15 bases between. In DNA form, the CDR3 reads TGCGCCAGCAGCCCGGCCTGGAGGGACCACGAGCAGTACTTC. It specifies CASSPAWRDHEQYF.

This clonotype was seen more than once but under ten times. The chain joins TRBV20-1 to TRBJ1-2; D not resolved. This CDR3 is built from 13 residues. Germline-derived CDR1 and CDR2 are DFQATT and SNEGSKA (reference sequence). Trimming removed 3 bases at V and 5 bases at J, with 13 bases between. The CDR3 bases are TGCAGTGCTAGCGCTGAGGACCAGTATGGCTACACCTTC. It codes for CSASAEDQYGYTF.

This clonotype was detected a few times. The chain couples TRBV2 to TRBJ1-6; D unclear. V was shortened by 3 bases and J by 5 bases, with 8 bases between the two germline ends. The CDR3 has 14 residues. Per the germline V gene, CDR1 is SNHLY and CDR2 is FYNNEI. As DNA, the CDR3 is TGTGCCAGCAGTGACCGGCAGAATAATTCACCCCTCCACTTT. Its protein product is CASSDRQNNSPLHF.

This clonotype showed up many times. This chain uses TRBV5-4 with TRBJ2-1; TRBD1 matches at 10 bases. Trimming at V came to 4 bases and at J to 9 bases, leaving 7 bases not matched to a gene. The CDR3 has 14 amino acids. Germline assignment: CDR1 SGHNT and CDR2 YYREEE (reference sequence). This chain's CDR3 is CASSRGQGGVEQFF. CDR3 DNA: TGTGCCAGCAGCCGAGGACAGGGGGGAGTTGAGCAGTTCTTC.

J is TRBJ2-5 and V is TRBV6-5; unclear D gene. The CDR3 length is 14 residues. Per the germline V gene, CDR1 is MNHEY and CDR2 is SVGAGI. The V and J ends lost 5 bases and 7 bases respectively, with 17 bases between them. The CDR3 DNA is TGTGCCAGCAGTGCCCAGAGACAATCCATGACCCAGTACTTC. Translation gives CASSAQRQSMTQYF.

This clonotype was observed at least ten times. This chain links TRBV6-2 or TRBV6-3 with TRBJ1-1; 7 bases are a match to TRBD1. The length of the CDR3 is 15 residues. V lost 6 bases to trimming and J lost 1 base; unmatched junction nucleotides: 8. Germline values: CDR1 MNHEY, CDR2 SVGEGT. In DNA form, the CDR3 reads TGTGCCAGCAGCAGAGGGGACAGAACGAACACTGAAGCTTTCTTT. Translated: CASSRGDRTNTEAFF.

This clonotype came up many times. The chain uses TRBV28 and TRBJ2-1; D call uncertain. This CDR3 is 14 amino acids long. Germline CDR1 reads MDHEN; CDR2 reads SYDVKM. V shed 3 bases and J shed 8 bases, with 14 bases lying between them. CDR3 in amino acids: CASSLANAVHEQFF. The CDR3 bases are TGTGCCAGCAGTTTGGCCAACGCCGTACATGAGCAGTTCTTC.

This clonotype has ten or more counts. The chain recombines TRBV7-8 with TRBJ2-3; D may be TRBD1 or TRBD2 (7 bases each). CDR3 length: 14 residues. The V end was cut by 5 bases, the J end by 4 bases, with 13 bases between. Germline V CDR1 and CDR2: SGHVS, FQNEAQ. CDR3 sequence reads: CASSPPGGADTQYF. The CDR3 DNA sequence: TGTGCCAGCAGCCCCCCAGGGGGGGCAGATACGCAGTATTTT.

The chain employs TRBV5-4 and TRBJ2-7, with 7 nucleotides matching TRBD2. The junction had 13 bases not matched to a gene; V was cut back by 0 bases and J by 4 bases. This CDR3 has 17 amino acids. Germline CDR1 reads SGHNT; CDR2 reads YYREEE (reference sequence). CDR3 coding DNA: TGTGCCAGCAGCTTGGGAGGTTTGGGCGGGAGTAAGTACGAGCAGTACTTC. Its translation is CASSLGGLGGSKYEQYF.

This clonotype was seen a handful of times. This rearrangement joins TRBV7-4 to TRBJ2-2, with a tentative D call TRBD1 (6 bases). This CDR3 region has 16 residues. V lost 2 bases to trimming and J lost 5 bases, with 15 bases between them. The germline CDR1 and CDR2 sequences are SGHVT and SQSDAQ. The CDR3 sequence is CASSLSPGVRTGELFF. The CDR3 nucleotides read TGTGCCAGCAGCTTATCGCCAGGGGTACGGACCGGGGAGCTGTTTTTT.

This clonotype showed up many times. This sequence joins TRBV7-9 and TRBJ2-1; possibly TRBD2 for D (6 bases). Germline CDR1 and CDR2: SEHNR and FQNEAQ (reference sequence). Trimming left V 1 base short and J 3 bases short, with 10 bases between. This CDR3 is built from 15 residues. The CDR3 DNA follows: TGTGCCAGCAGCTTAGATCCGGGGGTCTACAATGAGCAGTTCTTC. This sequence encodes CASSLDPGVYNEQFF. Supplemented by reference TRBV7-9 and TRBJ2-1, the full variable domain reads DTGVSQNPRHKITKRGQNVTFRCDPISEHNRLYWYRQTLGQGPEFLTYFQNEAQLEKSRLLSDRFSAERPKGSFSTLEIQRTEQGDSAMYLCASSLDPGVYNEQFFGPGTRLTVL.

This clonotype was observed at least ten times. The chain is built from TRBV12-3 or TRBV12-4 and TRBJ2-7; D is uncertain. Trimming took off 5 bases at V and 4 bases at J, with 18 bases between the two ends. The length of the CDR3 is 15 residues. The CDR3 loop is CASSHGAATQYEQYF. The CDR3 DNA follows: TGTGCCAGCAGTCACGGCGCAGCCACACAATACGAGCAGTACTTC.

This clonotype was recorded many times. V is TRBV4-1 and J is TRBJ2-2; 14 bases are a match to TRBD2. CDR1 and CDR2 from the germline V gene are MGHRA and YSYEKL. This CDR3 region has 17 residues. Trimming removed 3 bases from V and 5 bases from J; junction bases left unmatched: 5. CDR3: CASSHLGLAGVTGELFF. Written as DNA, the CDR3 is TGCGCCAGCAGCCACTTGGGACTAGCGGGAGTTACCGGGGAGCTGTTTTTT.